The rows below give T cell receptor beta chains drawn from one sample of a study of blood T cell repertoires in COVID-19. This table comes from immunoSEQ multiplex PCR, and its TCRdb copy is limited to in-frame clones, with some not included. In the table there are around 130,000 clones, more than 75% of which are singletons. Sequenced input: peripheral blood. The receptors stem from a man in his 70s with active COVID-19. CDR3s include the opening cysteine and the closing phenylalanine or tryptophan. The D gene is left open where the match is weak. The size entry is marked missing in some rows and otherwise reads once, few, many or a size class.

v_gene	d_gene	j_gene	abundance	CDR3aa	CDR3nt
TRBV7-2	.	TRBJ2-3	once	CASSPPGLEADTQYF	TGTGCCAGCAGCCCCCCGGGACTTGAGGCAGATACGCAGTATTTT
TRBV6-5	TRBD2	TRBJ2-7	.	CASRGTSGSGEQYF	TGTGCCAGCAGAGGGACTAGCGGGAGCGGTGAGCAGTACTTC
TRBV18	TRBD1	TRBJ1-4	.	CASTTGGAGEKLFF	TGTGCCAGCACAACAGGGGGCGCGGGTGAAAAACTGTTTTTT
TRBV29-1	TRBD2	TRBJ2-1	.	CSAGSGPGGEQFF	TGCAGCGCGGGATCCGGGCCGGGAGGTGAGCAGTTCTTC
TRBV9	TRBD1	TRBJ2-5	once	CASSSAGGVAETQYF	TGTGCCAGCAGCTCAGCAGGGGGTGTTGCGGAGACCCAGTACTTC
TRBV27	TRBD1	TRBJ2-4	.	CASSSIQGARTKNIQYF	TGTGCCAGCAGTTCTATTCAGGGGGCGCGAACCAAAAACATTCAGTACTTC
TRBV5-1	.	TRBJ2-2	.	CASRRNTGELFF	TGCGCCAGCAGGAGGAACACCGGGGAGCTGTTTTTT
TRBV19	.	TRBJ1-5	.	CASSALYGTFNQPQHF	TGTGCCAGTAGTGCTCTATACGGGACTTTCAATCAGCCCCAGCATTTT
TRBV5-4	.	TRBJ2-2	.	CASSLGQYTGELFF	TGTGCCAGCAGCCTAGGACAGTACACCGGGGAGCTGTTTTTT
TRBV24-1	.	TRBJ2-2	.	CATSDLAFNTGELFF	TGTGCCACCAGTGATTTAGCATTCAACACCGGGGAGCTGTTTTTT
TRBV6-5	TRBD2	TRBJ2-7	.	CASSYSWSGRASEQYF	TGTGCCAGCAGTTACTCGTGGAGCGGGAGGGCTTCCGAGCAGTACTTC
TRBV14	TRBD1	TRBJ1-2	.	CASSRTGVLGYTF	TGTGCCAGCAGCCGAACAGGGGTCCTCGGCTACACCTTC
TRBV4-3	TRBD2	TRBJ2-3	.	CASSQVPTGGPDTQYF	TGCGCCAGCAGCCAAGTTCCTACGGGAGGGCCGGATACGCAGTATTTT
TRBV5-4	TRBD2	TRBJ2-2	.	CASSLGLANTGELFF	TGTGCCAGCAGCCTGGGACTAGCGAACACCGGGGAGCTGTTTTTT
TRBV18	TRBD1	TRBJ1-5	once	CASSPSLQGNQPQHF	TGTGCCAGCTCACCTTCCTTACAGGGGAATCAGCCCCAGCATTTT
TRBV10-1	TRBD2	TRBJ2-1	.	CAKGTSGRAWDEYNEQFF	TGCGCCAAGGGGACTAGCGGGAGGGCCTGGGATGAGTACAATGAGCAGTTCTTC
TRBV5-1	.	TRBJ1-2	few	CASSPRGGSGDYGYTF	TGCGCCAGCAGCCCTCGGGGAGGCAGCGGTGACTATGGCTACACCTTC
TRBV18	TRBD2	TRBJ2-7	.	CASSPLGTSGTEQYF	TGTGCCAGCTCACCACTCGGGACTAGCGGGACCGAGCAGTACTTC
TRBV9	TRBD2	TRBJ2-1	.	CASSLSGSDYNEQFF	TGTGCCAGCAGCCTTAGCGGGAGCGACTACAATGAGCAGTTCTTC
TRBV2	TRBD1	TRBJ2-1	.	CASSGQGNSEQFF	TGTGCCAGCAGTGGACAGGGAAACAGTGAGCAGTTCTTC
TRBV27	TRBD1	TRBJ2-7	once	CASARPQGDEQYF	TGTGCCAGCGCTCGACCCCAGGGGGACGAGCAGTACTTC
TRBV9	TRBD1	TRBJ2-7	.	CASSALGDSFYEQYF	TGTGCCAGCAGTGCCCTCGGGGACAGCTTCTACGAGCAGTACTTC
TRBV19	TRBD2	TRBJ2-1	.	CASSRLAGFYNEQFF	TGTGCCAGTAGTCGACTAGCGGGATTCTACAATGAGCAGTTCTTC
TRBV3-1/TRBV3-2	.	TRBJ2-5	.	CASTGELQETQYF	TGTGCCAGCACGGGGGAGCTCCAAGAGACCCAGTACTTC
TRBV6-5	.	TRBJ2-3	.	CASGGDRRTDTQYF	TGTGCTAGCGGAGGGGACCGACGCACAGATACGCAGTATTTT
TRBV11-2	.	TRBJ2-2	.	CASRYLQGTGELFF	TGTGCCAGCAGATACCTCCAGGGGACCGGGGAGCTGTTTTTT
TRBV29-1	TRBD2	TRBJ2-1	.	CSVLGLAGGLYNEQFF	TGCAGCGTTCTCGGACTAGCGGGAGGACTCTACAATGAGCAGTTCTTC
TRBV7-9	TRBD2	TRBJ2-1	.	CASFRVLAGAYNEQFF	TGTGCCAGCTTCCGGGTTCTAGCGGGAGCCTACAATGAGCAGTTCTTC